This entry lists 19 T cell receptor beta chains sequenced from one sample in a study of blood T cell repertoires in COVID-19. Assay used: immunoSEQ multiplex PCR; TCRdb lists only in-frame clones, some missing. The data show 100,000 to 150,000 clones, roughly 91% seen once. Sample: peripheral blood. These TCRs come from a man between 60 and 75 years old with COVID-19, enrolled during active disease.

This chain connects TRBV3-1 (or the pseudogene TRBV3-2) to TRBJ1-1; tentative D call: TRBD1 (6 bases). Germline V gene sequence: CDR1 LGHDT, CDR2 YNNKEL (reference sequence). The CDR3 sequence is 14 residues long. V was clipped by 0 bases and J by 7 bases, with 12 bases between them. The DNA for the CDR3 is TGTGCCAGCAGCCAAGATTACAGGGTCCTTGAAGCTTTCTTT. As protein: CASSQDYRVLEAFF.

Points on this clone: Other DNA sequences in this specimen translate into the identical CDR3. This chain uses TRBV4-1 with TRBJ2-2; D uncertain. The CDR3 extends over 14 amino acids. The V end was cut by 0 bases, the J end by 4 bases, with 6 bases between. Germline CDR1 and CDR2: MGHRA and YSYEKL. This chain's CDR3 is CASSQDPGTGELFF. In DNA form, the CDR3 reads TGCGCCAGCAGCCAAGATCCCGGCACCGGGGAGCTGTTTTTT.

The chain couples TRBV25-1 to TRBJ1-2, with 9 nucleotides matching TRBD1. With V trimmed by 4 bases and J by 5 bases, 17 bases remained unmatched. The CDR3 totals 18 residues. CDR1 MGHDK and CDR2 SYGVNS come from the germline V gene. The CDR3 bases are TGTGCCAGCAGTGGGTATCAGGGACAGGGAGCTTTGGGATATGGCTACACCTTC. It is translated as CASSGYQGQGALGYGYTF.

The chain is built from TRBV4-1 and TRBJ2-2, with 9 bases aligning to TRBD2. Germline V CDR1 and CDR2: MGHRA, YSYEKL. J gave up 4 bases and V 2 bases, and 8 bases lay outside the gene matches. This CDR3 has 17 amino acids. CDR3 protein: CASSQPPSGAGTGELFF. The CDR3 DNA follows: TGCGCCAGCAGCCAACCCCCTAGCGGGGCGGGCACCGGGGAGCTGTTTTTT.

CDR3 sequence reads: CASSLGSGGNTGELFF. The DNA for the CDR3 is TGTGCCAGCAGCTTAGGTAGCGGGGGAAACACCGGGGAGCTGTTTTTT. The chain carries TRBV11-2 and TRBJ2-2; 9 bases line up with TRBD2. This CDR3 spans 16 amino acids. Unmatched junction bases numbered 2, after V lost 1 base and J lost 2 bases. In germline, CDR1 is SGHAT, CDR2 FQNNGV.

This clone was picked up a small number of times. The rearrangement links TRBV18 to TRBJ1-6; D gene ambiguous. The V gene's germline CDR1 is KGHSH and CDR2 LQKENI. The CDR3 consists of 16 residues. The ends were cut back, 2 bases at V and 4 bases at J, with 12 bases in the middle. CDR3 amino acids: CASSPFPTPYNSPLHF. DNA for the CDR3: TGTGCCAGCTCACCATTCCCGACACCTTATAATTCACCCCTCCACTTT.

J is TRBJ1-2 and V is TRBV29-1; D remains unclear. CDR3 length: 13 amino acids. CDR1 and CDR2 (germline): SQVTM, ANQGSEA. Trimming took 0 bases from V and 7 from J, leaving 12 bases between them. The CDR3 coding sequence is TGCAGCGTTGAAGATTCGTCCCGGGTTGGCTACACCTTC. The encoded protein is CSVEDSSRVGYTF.

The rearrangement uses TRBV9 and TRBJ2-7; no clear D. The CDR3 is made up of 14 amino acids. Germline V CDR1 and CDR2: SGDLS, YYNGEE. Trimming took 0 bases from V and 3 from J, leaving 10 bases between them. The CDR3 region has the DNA TGTGCCAGCAGCGTAGGTGGAGAGGTCTACGAGCAGTACTTC. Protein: CASSVGGEVYEQYF.

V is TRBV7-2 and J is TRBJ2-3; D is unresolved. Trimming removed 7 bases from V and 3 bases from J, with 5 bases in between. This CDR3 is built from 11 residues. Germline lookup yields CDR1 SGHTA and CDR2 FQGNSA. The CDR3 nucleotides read TGTGCCAGCACCCCGACAGATACGCAGTATTTT. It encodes CASTPTDTQYF.

CDR3 residues: CSVVRRGETQYF. For the CDR3, the DNA is TGCAGCGTTGTGCGAAGGGGGGAGACCCAGTACTTC. The chain uses TRBV29-1 and TRBJ2-5; D may be TRBD1 (6 bases). V gave up 4 bases and J gave up 5 bases, with 11 bases separating them. This CDR3 has 12 amino acids. Germline CDR1 and CDR2: SQVTM and ANQGSEA.

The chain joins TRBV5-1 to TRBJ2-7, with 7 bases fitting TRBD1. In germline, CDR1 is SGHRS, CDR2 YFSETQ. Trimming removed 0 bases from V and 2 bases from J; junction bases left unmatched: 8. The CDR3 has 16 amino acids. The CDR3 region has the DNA TGCGCCAGCAGCTTGGCTGCCGGGACAGAGGCCTACGAGCAGTACTTC. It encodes CASSLAAGTEAYEQYF.

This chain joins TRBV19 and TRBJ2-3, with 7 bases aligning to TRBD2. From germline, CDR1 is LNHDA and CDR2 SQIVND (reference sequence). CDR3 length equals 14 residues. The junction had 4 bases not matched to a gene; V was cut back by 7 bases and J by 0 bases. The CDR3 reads CASTAGGSTDTQYF. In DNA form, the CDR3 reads TGTGCCAGTACCGCCGGGGGGAGCACAGATACGCAGTATTTT.

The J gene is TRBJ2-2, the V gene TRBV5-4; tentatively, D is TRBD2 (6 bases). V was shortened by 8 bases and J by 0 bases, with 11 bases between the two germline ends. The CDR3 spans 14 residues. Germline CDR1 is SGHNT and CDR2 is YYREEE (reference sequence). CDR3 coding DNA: TGTGCCAGTACCGGGACTCCGAACACCGGGGAGCTGTTTTTT. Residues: CASTGTPNTGELFF.

The CDR3 DNA follows: TGTGCCAGCAGCTTAGAGGGCAGGGTGTCAACATTTTGGCAGTTCTTC. Its protein is CASSLEGRVSTFWQFF. The rearrangement links TRBV7-9 to TRBJ2-1, with D maybe TRBD1 (5 bases). Germline assignment: CDR1 SEHNR and CDR2 FQNEAQ (reference sequence). The length of the CDR3 is 16 residues. V dropped 1 base and J dropped 12 bases, with 22 bases sitting between them.

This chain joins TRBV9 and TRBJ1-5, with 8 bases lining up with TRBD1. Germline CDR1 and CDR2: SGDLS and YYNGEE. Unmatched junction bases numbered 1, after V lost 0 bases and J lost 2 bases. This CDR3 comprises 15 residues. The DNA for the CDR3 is TGTGCCAGCAGCGTAGGGGACAGGCGCAATCAGCCCCAGCATTTT. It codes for CASSVGDRRNQPQHF.

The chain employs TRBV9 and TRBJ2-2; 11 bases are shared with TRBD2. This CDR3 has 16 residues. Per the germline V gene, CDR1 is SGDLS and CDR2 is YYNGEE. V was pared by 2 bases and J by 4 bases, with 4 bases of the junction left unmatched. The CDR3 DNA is TGTGCCAGCAGCGTCGGTAGCGGGGGGGCCACCGGGGAGCTGTTTTTT. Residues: CASSVGSGGATGELFF.

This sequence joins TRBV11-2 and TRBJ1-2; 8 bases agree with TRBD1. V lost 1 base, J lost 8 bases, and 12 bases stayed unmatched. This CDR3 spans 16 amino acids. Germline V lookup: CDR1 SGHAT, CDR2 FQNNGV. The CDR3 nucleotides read TGTGCCAGCAGCTTAGCCCCAGGGGGCGGGTCGGAGGGCTACACCTTC. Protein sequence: CASSLAPGGGSEGYTF.

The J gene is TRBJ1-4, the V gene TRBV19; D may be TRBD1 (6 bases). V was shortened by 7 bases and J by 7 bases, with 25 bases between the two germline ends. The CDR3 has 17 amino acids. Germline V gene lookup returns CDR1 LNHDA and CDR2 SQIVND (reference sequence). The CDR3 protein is CASNPGGGRVQGEKLFF. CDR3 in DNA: TGTGCCAGTAATCCCGGCGGGGGCAGGGTTCAGGGTGAAAAACTGTTTTTT.

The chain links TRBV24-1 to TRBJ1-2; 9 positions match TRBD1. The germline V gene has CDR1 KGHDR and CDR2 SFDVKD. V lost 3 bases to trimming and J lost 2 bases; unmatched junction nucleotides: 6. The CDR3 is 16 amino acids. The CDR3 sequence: CATSDATGGTNYGYTF. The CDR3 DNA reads TGTGCCACCAGTGATGCCACAGGGGGCACGAACTATGGCTACACCTTC.